The T cell receptor beta chain under discussion was sequenced for a study of Graves' ophthalmopathy and Graves' hyperthyroidism. This clonotype occurred many times. RNA transcripts served as template for amplifying TCR beta CDR3 sequences. Amplification began with first-round RT-PCR using HTBI primers, then second-round multiplex PCR was performed. A single record per CDR3 protein comes from TCRdb applying MiXCR to the multiplex PCR reads. The sample yields about 550,000 distinct CDR3 sequences, less than 45% seen once. CDR1 MNHEY and CDR2 SVGAGI come from the germline V gene. The germline V and J ends were trimmed by 2 bases and 0 bases, with 8 bases remaining between them. The CDR3 spans 15 residues.

The clonotype originates from an adult man with Graves' hyperthyroidism. The V gene is TRBV6-5, the J gene TRBJ1-5, with unresolved D. The sample taken for sequencing was peripheral blood or thyroid tissue (not recorded which). The CDR3 spells CASSYTSYSNQPQHF. The CDR3 DNA sequence: TGTGCCAGCAGTTACACATCTTATAGCAATCAGCCCCAGCATTTT.